The TCR beta chain under discussion was sequenced for a study of T-cell reconstitution after alpha-beta-depleted transplantation in children. The TCRbeta library incorporated unique molecular identifiers. TCRdb re-called the PCR reads with MiXCR, one entry per CDR3 protein. The sample has almost 600,000 distinct CDR3 sequences, approximately 30% seen once. Points on this clonotype: Its antigen is as yet unknown.

The study's findings and limits: Recipient T cells and thymic progenitors that survived were the source of the high TCRbeta diversity seen at day 60 in some patients. Expanded clones from the graft, numbering several hundred, reportedly supplied alpha-beta T cells about two months after transplant. One year after transplant, T-cell counts and diversity came mostly from newly produced T cells.

This receptor was taken from a boy less than two years old with Wiskott-Aldrich syndrome, due to receive a stem cell transplant. This specimen was PBMCs, taken before TCRalphabeta/CD19-depleted stem cell transplant.

The CDR3 loop reads CASSTTGAEAKNIQYF. The CDR3 nucleotides read TGTGCCAGCAGTACGACAGGGGCAGAGGCCAAAAACATTCAGTACTTC. The V and J genes are TRBV27 and TRBJ2-4, with TRBD1 matching over 8 bases. Germline CDR1 reads MNHEY; CDR2 reads SMNVEV (reference sequence). V dropped 5 bases and J dropped 1; count of bases not matched to a gene: 7. The CDR3 totals 16 residues.